This T cell receptor (beta chain) stems from a study of blood T cell repertoires in COVID-19. This clone turned up a few times. Assay: immunoSEQ multiplex PCR; the TCRdb copy retains only in-frame clones and omits some. The sample has around 100,000 clones, 80% to 90% seen once; the top ten hold roughly 3.5%. The TCR originated in a human donor in a cohort sampled during active COVID-19. Sequenced: peripheral blood.

CDR3 amino acids: CASSLGGWYQETQYF. DNA for the CDR3: TGTGCCAGCAGCTTAGGCGGGTGGTACCAAGAGACCCAGTACTTC. V and J are TRBV7-9 and TRBJ2-5, with D tentatively TRBD2 (5 bases). CDR1 is SEHNR, CDR2 FQNEAQ, per germline (reference sequence). V gave up 1 base and J gave up 0 bases, with 9 bases separating them. CDR3 length: 15 residues.